The text below deals with one T cell receptor (beta chain). Its antigen is unknown. In germline, CDR1 is LNHDA, CDR2 SQIVND (reference sequence). This CDR3 spans 15 amino acids. The trim removed 4 bases at V and 5 bases at J, leaving 8 bases unmatched. The assay was immunoSEQ multiplex PCR, and TCRdb's table has in-frame clones only and misses some. The profile shows about 35,000 clones, 90% to 95% of them singletons. These data originate in a study of lymphopenia after photon versus proton radiotherapy. Points from the study as a whole: Post-nadir diversity loss with photons came from oligoclonal expansion, particularly CD8+ Temra cells. Photon-treated patients lost naive T cells and TCR diversity; proton-treated stayed stable. Authors raise, but do not show, better survival with proton therapy.

The sample was peripheral blood, taken from a patient treated with photon-based radiotherapy. The gene calls are TRBV19 and TRBJ2-1; 7 bases align to TRBD2. The clonotype was recovered from a man in his fifties or sixties with cholangiocarcinoma. The CDR3 sequence: CASSNRAGQNNEQFF. The CDR3 DNA is TGTGCCAGTAGTAATAGAGCGGGGCAAAACAATGAGCAGTTCTTC.